Below are 25 T cell receptor beta chains sequenced from a single sample in a study of T-cell memory formation after mild COVID-19. TCRdb used MiXCR to reprocess the 5' RACE reads, holding one entry per CDR3 protein. The sample records 55,000 to 70,000 distinct CDR3 sequences, about 27% being singletons. Source material: PBMCs or a T cell subset sorted from them (not recorded which). These receptors were taken from a man younger than 30 who had mild COVID-19 (a few samples of this study predate the infection). Cell type and time point are not known.

This rearrangement joins TRBV19 to TRBJ2-3, with D perhaps TRBD2 (6 bases). CDR3 length: 11 amino acids. Per the germline V gene, CDR1 is LNHDA and CDR2 is SQIVND (reference sequence). The ends were cut back, 8 bases at V and 4 bases at J, with 7 bases in the middle. CDR3 sequence (DNA): TGTGCCAGTTGGGGGGCAGATACGCAGTATTTT. It codes for CASWGADTQYF.

The chain combines TRBV12-3 or TRBV12-4 with TRBJ2-7, with D possibly being TRBD1 or TRBD2 (5 bases each). The CDR3 runs 13 residues. The V end lost 6 bases, the J end lost 6 bases, and 15 bases lay between the germline ends. The CDR3 coding sequence is TGTGCCAGCAGCCATGGGCCCGGGACCGAGCAGTACGTC. Its translation is CASSHGPGTEQYV.

The J gene is TRBJ1-1, the V gene TRBV4-1; 10 bases match TRBD1. The V and J ends lost 4 bases and 0 bases, in that order; junction bases with no gene match: 5. This CDR3 is built from 16 residues. Germline V gives CDR1 MGHRA, CDR2 YSYEKL. The CDR3 DNA follows: TGCGCCAGCAGCCGAAGACAGGGGGCTTTGAACACTGAAGCTTTCTTT. It encodes CASSRRQGALNTEAFF.

The chain carries TRBV6-2 or TRBV6-3 and TRBJ2-7; maybe TRBD2 (6 bases). Germline-derived CDR1 and CDR2 are MNHEY and SVGEGT. The CDR3 is 14 residues long. V lost 2 bases to trimming and J lost 3 bases, with 11 bases between them. The CDR3 sequence is CASSYGGVVYEQYF. The DNA of the CDR3 is TGTGCCAGCAGTTACGGCGGGGTGGTCTACGAGCAGTACTTC.

This clonotype was seen ten or more times. The genes are TRBV24-1 and TRBJ2-7; D remains unclear. CDR3 length: 14 residues. Germline CDR1 reads KGHDR; CDR2 reads SFDVKD. V lost 12 bases to trimming and J lost 3 bases, with 20 bases between them. As DNA, the CDR3 is TGTGCCCCCCGCATGGCGCAATTCAGCTACGAGCAGTACTTC. Amino acids: CAPRMAQFSYEQYF.

Ten or more counts support this clonotype. The V and J genes are TRBV7-8 and TRBJ2-5; the D gene is possibly TRBD1 (6 bases). Germline lookup yields CDR1 SGHVS and CDR2 FQNEAQ. The CDR3 is made up of 13 amino acids. Trimming took 7 bases from V and 4 from J, leaving 13 bases between them. CDR3 amino acids: CASTKPRGETQYF. CDR3 nucleotides: TGTGCCAGCACCAAACCCAGGGGAGAGACCCAGTACTTC.

The chain links TRBV10-2 to TRBJ2-1; D is unresolved. The CDR3 sequence is 15 residues long. Trimming cost V 0 bases and J 3 bases, with 9 bases left between them. Germline values: CDR1 WSHSY, CDR2 SAAADI. The CDR3: CASSESSWSYNEQFF. The DNA of the CDR3 is TGCGCCAGCAGTGAGTCTAGTTGGAGCTACAATGAGCAGTTCTTC.

The chain combines TRBV6-1 with TRBJ2-5; possibly TRBD2 for D (5 bases). Germline CDR1 reads MNHNS; CDR2 reads SASEGT. V lost 4 bases to trimming and J lost 4 bases, with 19 bases between them. The CDR3 is made up of 16 amino acids. The CDR3 DNA reads as TGTGCCAGCAGTGGATGGCAGGACTCGCGATTAGAGACCCAGTACTTC. Its protein product is CASSGWQDSRLETQYF.

This clonotype was seen a few times. The V gene is TRBV4-3, the J gene TRBJ2-4; D unclear. V lost 0 bases and J lost 0, with 6 bases in between. Germline lookup yields CDR1 LGHNA and CDR2 YSLEER. The CDR3 covers 15 residues. CDR3 bases: TGCGCCAGCAGCCAAGAATTACTAGCCAAAAACATTCAGTACTTC. This gives the protein CASSQELLAKNIQYF.

The CDR3 DNA follows: TGTGCCAGCAGCTTAGGGCCCGGGACTTCTCCAGGAACTGAAGCTTTCTTT. Amino acid sequence: CASSLGPGTSPGTEAFF. The V and J genes are TRBV7-2 and TRBJ1-1; a possible D gene is TRBD1 (5 bases). CDR3 length equals 17 residues. The germline V gene has CDR1 SGHTA and CDR2 FQGNSA. With 1 base removed from V and 5 bases from J, the gap between germline ends came to 20 bases.

The rearrangement uses TRBV27 and TRBJ2-3; TRBD1 matches at 10 bases. Germline CDR1 reads MNHEY; CDR2 reads SMNVEV (reference sequence). This CDR3 spans 15 amino acids. V dropped 6 bases and J dropped 3; count of bases not matched to a gene: 6. CDR3 residues: CASSPGTGATDTQYF. As DNA, the CDR3 is TGTGCCAGCAGCCCCGGGACAGGGGCGACAGATACGCAGTATTTT.

The V call is TRBV12-3 or TRBV12-4, the J call TRBJ2-1; D not resolved. This CDR3 is built from 11 residues. Trimming removed 3 bases from V and 8 bases from J, with 5 bases in between. As DNA, the CDR3 is TGTGCCAGCAGTTTTGACGATGAGCAGTTCTTC. Encoded protein: CASSFDDEQFF.

V is TRBV4-3 and J is TRBJ2-3, with D perhaps matching TRBD1 (5 bases). This CDR3 comprises 14 residues. V was clipped by 1 base and J by 6 bases, with 11 bases between them. Germline V lookup: CDR1 LGHNA, CDR2 YSLEER. The CDR3 DNA sequence: TGCGCCAGCAGCCAAGGGGGCTCAGGCGATACGCAGTATTTT. Translated, it gives CASSQGGSGDTQYF.

The J gene is TRBJ1-2, the V gene TRBV14, with 7 bases aligning to TRBD1. This CDR3 is 13 amino acids long. Germline V gene sequence: CDR1 SGHDN, CDR2 FVKESK. Trimming at V came to 5 bases and at J to 4 bases, leaving 4 bases not matched to a gene. Written as DNA, the CDR3 is TGTGCCAGCAGCACCGGGACAGTCTATGGCTACACCTTC. Translating it yields CASSTGTVYGYTF.

The rearrangement links TRBV6-5 to TRBJ1-1; D is possibly TRBD1 (6 bases). The CDR3 loop spans 12 amino acids. Per the germline V gene, CDR1 is MNHEY and CDR2 is SVGAGI. The germline V and J ends were trimmed by 5 bases and 5 bases, with 9 bases remaining between them. The CDR3 DNA reads as TGTGCCAGCAGTGCAGGGGATACTGAAGCTTTCTTT. Its translation is CASSAGDTEAFF.

The sample holds one count of this clonotype. CDR3 nucleotide sequence: TGTGCCAGCAGCGTAGGGACGGGGGAAGGGGCCAAAAACATTCAGTACTTC. Translating gives CASSVGTGEGAKNIQYF. This sequence joins TRBV9 and TRBJ2-4; TRBD2 is a possible D gene (6 bases). V lost 0 bases and J 1 base, leaving 14 bases between the germline ends. Germline V gene lookup returns CDR1 SGDLS and CDR2 YYNGEE. This CDR3 is built from 17 residues.

The sample holds a few counts of this clonotype. This rearrangement joins TRBV7-8 to TRBJ2-1, with D unclear. The CDR3 sequence is 13 residues long. V shed 2 bases and J shed 9 bases, with 11 bases lying between them. Germline V gene data show CDR1 as SGHVS and CDR2 as FQNEAQ. Here the CDR3 DNA reads TGTGCCAGCAGCTTAAGAGGCATCAGTGAGCAGTTCTTC. The encoded protein is CASSLRGISEQFF.

This clonotype occurred a few times. The chain combines TRBV7-9 with TRBJ2-5; TRBD1 matches 9 bases. CDR3 size: 16 residues. V lost 4 bases and J lost 4; bases outside the gene matches: 10. Per germline, CDR1 SEHNR and CDR2 FQNEAQ (reference sequence). The CDR3 loop is CASSSRDRVNGETQYF. DNA of the CDR3: TGTGCCAGCAGCTCCAGGGACAGGGTAAATGGAGAGACCCAGTACTTC.

The chain recombines TRBV12-3 or TRBV12-4 with TRBJ2-1; TRBD2 matches at 7 bases. The CDR3 consists of 15 residues. Germline trimming cut 7 bases from V and 7 bases from J; bases unmatched to any gene: 13. The CDR3 DNA sequence: TGTGCCAGCAACGACCTAGCGGCTAACGGAAATGAGCAGTTCTTC. Amino acid sequence: CASNDLAANGNEQFF.

This sequence joins TRBV29-1 and TRBJ1-2; no definite D call. The CDR3 runs 13 residues. Trimming pared 1 base from V and 5 bases from J, leaving 11 bases between. Germline assignment: CDR1 SQVTM and CDR2 ANQGSEA. CDR3 amino acids: CSVEAGGPYGYTF. For the CDR3, the DNA is TGCAGCGTTGAAGCTGGAGGGCCTTATGGCTACACCTTC. Variable domain in full (rest from reference TRBV29-1 and TRBJ1-2): SAVISQKPSRDICQRGTSLTIQCQVDSQVTMMFWYRQQPGQSLTLIATANQGSEATYESGFVIDKFPISRPNLTFSTLTVSNMSPEDSSIYLCSVEAGGPYGYTFGSGTRLTVV.

In its sample, this clonotype was seen many times. The chain couples TRBV12-3 or TRBV12-4 to TRBJ2-1; D possibly uses TRBD1 or TRBD2 (5 bases each). CDR3 length equals 13 residues. V lost 6 bases, J lost 2 bases, and 8 bases lay in between. The CDR3 protein is CASSRGPYNEQFF. The CDR3 nucleotides read TGTGCCAGCAGCCGGGGACCCTACAATGAGCAGTTCTTC.

This clonotype showed up many times. This chain uses TRBV5-5 with TRBJ1-1; a weak D match, TRBD1 (5 bases). CDR1 SGHKS and CDR2 YYEKEE come from the germline V gene (reference sequence). The CDR3 covers 15 residues. Trimming cost V 2 bases and J 4 bases, with 15 bases left between them. The CDR3 is CASSLGPPGGTEAFF. CDR3 coding DNA: TGTGCCAGCAGCTTAGGGCCCCCCGGGGGCACTGAAGCTTTCTTT.

The rearrangement uses TRBV24-1 and TRBJ1-1; D is ambiguous. The CDR3 totals 12 residues. Germline CDR1 reads KGHDR; CDR2 reads SFDVKD. V shed 6 bases and J shed 1 base, with 5 bases lying between them. In DNA form, the CDR3 reads TGTGCCACCAGTTGGGGGAACACTGAAGCTTTCTTT. It encodes CATSWGNTEAFF.

V usage is TRBV2 and J usage is TRBJ2-3, with D hard to call. This CDR3 is built from 14 residues. Germline V gives CDR1 SNHLY, CDR2 FYNNEI. V lost 2 bases and J 3 bases, leaving 9 bases between the germline ends. The CDR3 protein is CASSEPGQTDTQYF. CDR3 coding DNA: TGTGCCAGCAGTGAACCCGGCCAAACAGATACGCAGTATTTT. Looking up the rest from reference TRBV2 and TRBJ2-3 gives the full variable domain: EPEVTQTPSHQVTQMGQEVILRCVPISNHLYFYWYRQILGQKVEFLVSFYNNEISEKSEIFDDQFSVERPDGSNFTLKIRSTKLEDSAMYFCASSEPGQTDTQYFGPGTRLTVL.

This clonotype came up a few times. Its ends do not fully match the called genes, so a read error is possible. The chain employs TRBV6-6 and TRBJ1-1, with D perhaps matching TRBD1 (5 bases). The length of the CDR3 is 12 residues. Germline V gives CDR1 MNHNY, CDR2 SVGAGI (reference sequence). CDR3 residues: CASSSLDTEAFF. The CDR3 DNA is TGTGCCAGCAGTTCCTTGGACACAGAAGCTTTCTTT.